The 8 T cell receptor beta chains listed next were all sequenced from one sample in a study of T cell repertoires in cytomegalovirus infection. One entry per CDR3 protein results from TCRdb running MiXCR on the reads. The repertoire has around 340,000 distinct CDR3 sequences, around 29% of them found once; the top ten carry around 20%. Antigen specificity for these receptors is unknown. The input for sequencing was cultured PBMCs, taken from culture after CMV antigen stimulation. These TCRs come from a human donor in good health (CMV status not recorded). Some clones in this sample may be carry-over from other donors' samples.

The chain recombines TRBV27 with TRBJ1-2; unclear D gene. CDR1 and CDR2 (germline): MNHEY, SMNVEV (reference sequence). The CDR3 consists of 13 residues. Trimming took off 3 bases at V and 4 bases at J, with 9 bases between the two ends. CDR3 bases: TGTGCCAGCAGTTTCGCCGGCGGCTATGGCTACACCTTC. Translated, it gives CASSFAGGYGYTF.

The rearrangement joins TRBV7-2 to TRBJ2-1, with D possibly matching TRBD2 (5 bases). Germline V gene lookup returns CDR1 SGHTA and CDR2 FQGNSA. This CDR3 is built from 16 residues. The germline V and J ends were trimmed by 5 bases and 0 bases, with 14 bases remaining between them. CDR3 nucleotides: TGTGCCAGCAGCCCCGCAGGACTTAGCTCCTACAATGAGCAGTTCTTC. Amino acid sequence: CASSPAGLSSYNEQFF.

The sample holds many counts of this clonotype. This chain connects TRBV7-2 to TRBJ2-7; D unresolved. V was shortened by 1 base and J by 1 base, with 8 bases between the two germline ends. This CDR3 is built from 14 residues. The V gene's germline CDR1 is SGHTA and CDR2 FQGNSA. The CDR3 reads CASSLVGQSYEQYF. The DNA for the CDR3 is TGTGCCAGCAGCTTAGTTGGTCAATCCTACGAGCAGTACTTC. Filled out from reference TRBV7-2 and TRBJ2-7, the complete variable domain reads GAGVSQSPSNKVTEKGKDVELRCDPISGHTALYWYRQSLGQGLEFLIYFQGNSAPDKSGLPSDRFSAERTGGSVSTLTIQRTQQEDSAVYLCASSLVGQSYEQYFGPGTRLTVT.

The rearrangement links TRBV7-6 to TRBJ2-3; a possible D gene is TRBD2 (7 bases). The V gene's germline CDR1 is SGHVS and CDR2 FNYEAQ. This CDR3 region has 16 residues. V lost 3 bases and J 3 bases, leaving 16 bases between the germline ends. Written as DNA, the CDR3 is TGTGCCAGCAGCTTTTCCGGGGGGCGCTTAACAGATACGCAGTATTTT. Encoded protein: CASSFSGGRLTDTQYF. Variable domain in full (rest from reference TRBV7-6 and TRBJ2-3): GAGVSQSPRYKVTKRGQDVALRCDPISGHVSLYWYRQALGQGPEFLTYFNYEAQQDKSGLPNDRFSAERPEGSISTLTIQRTEQRDSAMYRCASSFSGGRLTDTQYFGPGTRLTVL.

This clonotype was seen more than once but under ten times. J is TRBJ1-3 and V is TRBV7-3; TRBD1 matches at 10 bases. Germline-derived CDR1 and CDR2 are SGHTA and FQGTGA. The CDR3 totals 16 residues. The J segment lost 1 base and the V segment lost 5 bases, leaving 5 bases of the junction unmatched. This CDR3 reads CASSPGTGASGNTIYF. CDR3 in DNA: TGTGCCAGCAGCCCCGGGACAGGGGCGTCTGGAAACACCATATATTTT.

The rearrangement links TRBV19 to TRBJ2-6, with 8 nucleotides matching TRBD1. The CDR3 runs to 18 residues. The germline gives CDR1 LNHDA, CDR2 SQIVND (reference sequence). The J segment lost 2 bases and the V segment lost 8 bases, leaving 14 bases of the junction unmatched. The CDR3 sequence: CASRKTGTGLPGANVLTF. In DNA, the CDR3 is TGTGCCAGTCGAAAAACCGGGACAGGTCTCCCTGGGGCCAACGTCCTGACTTTC.

V usage is TRBV7-9 and J usage is TRBJ1-2; D uncertain. This CDR3 has 14 residues. V was pared by 1 base and J by 7 bases, with 13 bases between. Germline assignment: CDR1 SEHNR and CDR2 FQNEAQ (reference sequence). The CDR3 sequence: CASSLGEGVGGYTF. The CDR3 nucleotides read TGTGCCAGCAGCTTAGGGGAGGGTGTTGGTGGCTACACCTTC.

The chain recombines TRBV20-1 with TRBJ1-5; the D is unclear. Deletions cut 6 bases from V and 0 bases from J, with 15 bases between. Germline V CDR1 and CDR2: DFQATT, SNEGSKA (reference sequence). CDR3 length: 15 amino acids. The CDR3 region has the DNA TGCAGTGCCCGGACGGGTGGGGATAGCAATCAGCCCCAGCATTTT. As protein: CSARTGGDSNQPQHF.